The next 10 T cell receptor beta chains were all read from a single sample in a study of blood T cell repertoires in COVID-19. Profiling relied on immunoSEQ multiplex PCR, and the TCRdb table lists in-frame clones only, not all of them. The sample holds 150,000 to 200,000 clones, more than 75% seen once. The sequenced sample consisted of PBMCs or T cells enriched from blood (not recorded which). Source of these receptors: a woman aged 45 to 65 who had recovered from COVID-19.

CDR3 amino acids: CASSANGQGMSNQPQHF. The CDR3 region has the DNA TGTGCCAGCAGTGCCAATGGACAGGGGATGAGCAATCAGCCCCAGCATTTT. The V gene is TRBV6-1, the J gene TRBJ1-5, with 9 bases identical to TRBD1. Germline V gene data show CDR1 as MNHNS and CDR2 as SASEGT. The length of the CDR3 is 17 residues. Trimming took 4 bases from V and 1 from J; bases not matched to a gene: 8.

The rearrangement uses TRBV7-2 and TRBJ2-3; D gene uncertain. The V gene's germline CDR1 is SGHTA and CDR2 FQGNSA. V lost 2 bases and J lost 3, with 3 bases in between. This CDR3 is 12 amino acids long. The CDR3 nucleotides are TGTGCCAGCAGCTTACGGACAGATACGCAGTATTTT. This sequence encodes CASSLRTDTQYF.

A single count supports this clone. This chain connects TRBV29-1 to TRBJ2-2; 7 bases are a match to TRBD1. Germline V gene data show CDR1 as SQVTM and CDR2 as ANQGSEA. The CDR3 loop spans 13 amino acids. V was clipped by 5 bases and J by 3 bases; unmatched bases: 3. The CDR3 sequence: CSVSTGYTGELFF. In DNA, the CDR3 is TGCAGCGTTTCGACAGGGTACACCGGGGAGCTGTTTTTT.

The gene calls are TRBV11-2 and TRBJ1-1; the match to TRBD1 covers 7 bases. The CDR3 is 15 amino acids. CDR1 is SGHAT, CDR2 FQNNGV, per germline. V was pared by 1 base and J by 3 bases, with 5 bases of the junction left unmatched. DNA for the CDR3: TGTGCCAGCAGCTTAGGGCAGGGGGTGGACACTGAAGCTTTCTTT. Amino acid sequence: CASSLGQGVDTEAFF.

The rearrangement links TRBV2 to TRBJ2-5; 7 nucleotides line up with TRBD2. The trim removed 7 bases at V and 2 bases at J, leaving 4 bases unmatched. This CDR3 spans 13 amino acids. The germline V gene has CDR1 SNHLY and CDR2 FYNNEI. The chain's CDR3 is CASKASGQETQYF. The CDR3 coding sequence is TGTGCCAGCAAGGCTAGCGGACAAGAGACCCAGTACTTC.

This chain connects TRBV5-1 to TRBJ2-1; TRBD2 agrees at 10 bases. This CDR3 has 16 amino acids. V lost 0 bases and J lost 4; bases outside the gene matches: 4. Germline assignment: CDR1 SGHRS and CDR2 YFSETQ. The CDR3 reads CASSLESSGGYNEQFF. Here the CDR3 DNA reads TGCGCCAGCAGCTTGGAGTCTAGCGGGGGATACAATGAGCAGTTCTTC.

The CDR3 DNA is TGTGCCAGCAGTTTAGACAGGGTGAACACTGAAGCTTTCTTT. It yields the protein CASSLDRVNTEAFF. This sequence joins TRBV6-5 and TRBJ1-1; 7 bases are a match to TRBD1. J was trimmed by 0 bases and V by 4 bases; bases with no gene match: 2. This CDR3 has 14 amino acids. CDR1 and CDR2 from the germline V gene are MNHEY and SVGAGI.

Written as DNA, the CDR3 is TGTGCCAGCAGCAGACAGGGGGCAGCTAGCTACGAGCAGTACTTC. Translation gives CASSRQGAASYEQYF. The V call is TRBV7-2, the J call TRBJ2-7, with 10 bases matching TRBD1. Losses at the gene ends were 5 bases for V and 3 bases for J; bases not matched to a gene: 7. CDR1 and CDR2 from the germline V gene are SGHTA and FQGNSA. The CDR3 spans 15 residues.

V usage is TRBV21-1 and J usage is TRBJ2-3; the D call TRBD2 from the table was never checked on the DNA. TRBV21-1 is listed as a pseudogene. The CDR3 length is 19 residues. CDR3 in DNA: TGTGCCAGCAGCAAGGCTCTTAGGACTAGCGATGGGGGCACAGATACGCAGTATTTT. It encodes CASSKALRTSDGGTDTQYF.

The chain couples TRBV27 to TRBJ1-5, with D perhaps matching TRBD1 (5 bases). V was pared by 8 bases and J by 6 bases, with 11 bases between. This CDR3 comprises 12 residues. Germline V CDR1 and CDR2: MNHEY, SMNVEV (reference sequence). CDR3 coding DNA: TGTGCCAGCGGCAGGGTCAGTCAGCCCCAGCATTTT. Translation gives CASGRVSQPQHF.